This T cell receptor beta chain was profiled in a study of OX40 agonist ivuxolimab in advanced cancers. Generated by immunoSEQ multiplex PCR, the TCRdb table keeps only in-frame clones and is missing some. The sample has approximately 71,000 clones; around 83% are singletons. Germline CDR1 reads SGHNT; CDR2 reads YYREEE (reference sequence). V was clipped by 0 bases and J by 7 bases; unmatched bases: 7. This CDR3 is 17 amino acids long. The clonotype comes from an adult with an advanced solid tumor such as melanoma, head and neck, liver or kidney cancer. The V gene is TRBV5-4, the J gene TRBJ1-4, with TRBD1 identical over 12 bases. Sequencing was performed on CD4+ or CD8+ T cells sorted from blood, taken in a trial of the OX40 agonist ivuxolimab. For the CDR3, the DNA is TGTGCCAGCAGCTTGGCGGGACAGGGGGCGCAGAGTGAAAAACTGTTTTTT. It yields the protein CASSLAGQGAQSEKLFF.